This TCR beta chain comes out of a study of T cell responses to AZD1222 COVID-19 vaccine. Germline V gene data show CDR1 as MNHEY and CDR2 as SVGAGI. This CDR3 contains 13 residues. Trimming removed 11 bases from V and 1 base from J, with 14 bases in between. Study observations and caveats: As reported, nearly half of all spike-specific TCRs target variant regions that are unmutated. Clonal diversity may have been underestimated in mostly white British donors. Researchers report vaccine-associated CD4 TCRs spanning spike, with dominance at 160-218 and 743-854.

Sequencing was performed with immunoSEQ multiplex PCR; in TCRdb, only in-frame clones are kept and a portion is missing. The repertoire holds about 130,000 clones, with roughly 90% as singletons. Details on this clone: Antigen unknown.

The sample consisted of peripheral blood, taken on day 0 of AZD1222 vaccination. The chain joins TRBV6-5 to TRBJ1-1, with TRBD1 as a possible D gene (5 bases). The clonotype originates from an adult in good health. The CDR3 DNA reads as TGTGCCGCAGGGACTGTTGAGAACACTGAAGCTTTCTTT. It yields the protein CAAGTVENTEAFF.